This T cell receptor beta chain was captured in a study of regulatory T cells in long-lasting Graves disease. Broader study findings: The persistent group shared about 2,600 public clonotypes, more than the approximately 890 shared by new patients.

The time point here: persistent/refractory GD, antithyroid drugs over 5 years with positive TRAb. Isolated PBMC RNA provided the starting material for the TCR library. Investigators report Graves' disease was diagnosed under American Thyroid Association guidelines. This clonotype was seen only once. The antigen remains unidentified. CDR1 is SGHTA, CDR2 FQGTGA, per germline. The ends were cut back, 0 bases at V and 2 bases at J, with 7 bases in the middle. The CDR3 is 14 amino acids. HTBI primers from iRepertoire and Arm-PCR of CDR3 regions yielded the TCR beta libraries. A single record per CDR3 protein comes from TCRdb applying MiXCR to the multiplex PCR reads. The sample has hundreds of thousands of distinct CDR3 sequences, approximately 29% seen once.

This rearrangement joins TRBV7-3 to TRBJ1-2; D gene unclear. This sequence originates from a female donor with Graves disease. The material sequenced was peripheral blood mononuclear cells (PBMCs), taken when the disease was refractory, from a patient treated with antithyroid drugs. In nucleotides, the CDR3 is TGTGCCAGCAGCTTAACGAACCAAAACTATGGCTACACCTTC. It encodes CASSLTNQNYGYTF.